The 22 T cell receptor beta chains listed next were all sequenced from one sample in a study of cytomegalovirus exposure and HLA in healthy donors. PCR employed 60 Vbeta and 13 Jbeta primers. The data were produced by immunoSEQ multiplex PCR, yet TCRdb's version contains in-frame clones alone and is incomplete. The sample holds some 180,000 clones, just under 80% seen once. Sequencing input: PBMCs. The receptors derive from a woman aged 30 to 39 in good health and CMV-seronegative.

V is TRBV14 and J is TRBJ1-2; possible D gene TRBD1, 6 bases. V was trimmed by 2 bases and J by 8 bases, leaving 18 bases between them. Germline assignment: CDR1 SGHDN and CDR2 FVKESK. The CDR3 covers 15 residues. DNA for the CDR3: TGTGCCAGCAGCCAAACCGTAACAGGGACGGGGGGCTACACCTTC. This sequence encodes CASSQTVTGTGGYTF.

J is TRBJ2-5 and V is TRBV13; the match to TRBD2 covers 10 bases. The CDR3 is made up of 20 amino acids. Germline V gene lookup returns CDR1 PRHDT and CDR2 FYEKMQ (reference sequence). V lost 0 bases and J lost 0; bases outside the gene matches: 13. The CDR3 DNA reads TGTGCCAGCAGCTTAGGCCTAGGGCTAGCGGGGGTTTCGTACCAAGAGACCCAGTACTTC. This sequence encodes CASSLGLGLAGVSYQETQYF.

The rearrangement joins TRBV5-1 to TRBJ1-2; D possibly corresponds to TRBD1 (5 bases). In germline, CDR1 is SGHRS, CDR2 YFSETQ. Trimming shortened V by 4 bases and J by 4 bases, and 11 bases separated the two germline ends. The CDR3 is made up of 13 amino acids. The CDR3 sequence: CASSLRQSYGYTF. CDR3 coding DNA: TGCGCCAGCAGCCTGCGACAGAGCTATGGCTACACCTTC.

Comments on this clone: Other DNA sequences from this sample encode an identical CDR3 as well. This CDR3 is CASSLAGYGYTF. The CDR3 DNA follows: TGCGCCAGCAGCTTGGCAGGGTATGGCTACACCTTC. V and J are TRBV5-1 and TRBJ1-2; D is perhaps TRBD1 (5 bases). CDR3 length equals 12 residues. The germline gives CDR1 SGHRS, CDR2 YFSETQ. V was clipped by 0 bases and J by 5 bases, with 5 bases between them. The full variable domain, rest sourced from reference TRBV5-1 and TRBJ1-2, is KAGVTQTPRYLIKTRGQQVTLSCSPISGHRSVSWYQQTPGQGLQFLFEYFSETQRNKGNFPGRFSGRQFSNSRSEMNVSTLELGDSALYLCASSLAGYGYTFGSGTRLTVV.

The J gene is TRBJ1-2, the V gene TRBV11-2, with D possibly TRBD1 on 6 matching bases. V dropped 0 bases and J dropped 7 bases, with 15 bases sitting between them. Per germline, CDR1 SGHAT and CDR2 FQNNGV. CDR3 length equals 15 residues. The DNA of the CDR3 is TGTGCCAGCAGCTTAGATTCGACAGGTCTTAGTGGCTACACCTTC. It is translated as CASSLDSTGLSGYTF. The full variable domain, with the rest looked up from reference TRBV11-2 and TRBJ1-2, is EAGVAQSPRYKIIEKRQSVAFWCNPISGHATLYWYQQILGQGPKLLIQFQNNGVVDDSQLPKDRFSAERLKGVDSTLKIQPAKLEDSAVYLCASSLDSTGLSGYTFGSGTRLTVV.

V is TRBV7-2 and J is TRBJ1-2; 7 bases line up with TRBD1. Germline V gene data show CDR1 as SGHTA and CDR2 as FQGNSA. This CDR3 has 15 residues. J was trimmed by 1 base and V by 4 bases; bases with no gene match: 6. The CDR3, as DNA: TGTGCCAGCAGCTCGAGACAGGGAAATAACTATGGCTACACCTTC. Its translation is CASSSRQGNNYGYTF.

This clone was recorded only once. The chain has TRBV15 and TRBJ2-7; a weak D match, TRBD1 (5 bases). Germline CDR1 reads LNHNV; CDR2 reads YYDKDF (reference sequence). CDR3 length equals 16 residues. V was shortened by 0 bases and J by 3 bases, with 15 bases between the two germline ends. The CDR3 is CATSREGRTFVYEQYF. Written as DNA, the CDR3 is TGTGCCACCAGCAGAGAGGGCAGGACATTCGTCTACGAGCAGTACTTC.

V and J are TRBV6-6 and TRBJ2-1; D is perhaps TRBD1 (6 bases). Trimming cost V 6 bases and J 4 bases, with 13 bases left between them. This CDR3 is built from 14 residues. Germline CDR1 MNHNY, CDR2 SVGAGI (reference sequence). CDR3 in amino acids: CASSDGQPYNEQFF. The DNA for the CDR3 is TGTGCCAGCAGCGATGGACAGCCTTACAATGAGCAGTTCTTC.

The rearrangement links TRBV6-5 to TRBJ1-2, with a tentative D call TRBD1 (6 bases). V was shortened by 2 bases and J by 4 bases, with 11 bases between the two germline ends. The CDR3 is 14 amino acids. The V gene's germline CDR1 is MNHEY and CDR2 SVGAGI. The CDR3 bases are TGTGCCAGCAGTTACCTCGACAGGCGCTATGGCTACACCTTC. Protein product: CASSYLDRRYGYTF.

The rearrangement links TRBV30 to TRBJ2-7; no clear D gene. V was pared by 0 bases and J by 1 base, with 7 bases between. CDR1 and CDR2 from the germline V gene are GTSNPN and SVGIG (reference sequence). The CDR3 sequence is 13 residues long. The CDR3 is CAWSVNFSYEQYF. CDR3 DNA: TGTGCCTGGAGTGTAAACTTTTCCTACGAGCAGTACTTC.

This sequence joins TRBV30 and TRBJ2-2; 11 bases agree with TRBD1. Trimming cost V 4 bases and J 0 bases; bases outside gene matches: 7. CDR3 length equals 17 residues. CDR1 GTSNPN and CDR2 SVGIG come from the germline V gene (reference sequence). CDR3 bases: TGTGCCTGGACCGGGACAGGGGGATATACGAACACCGGGGAGCTGTTTTTT. Translating gives CAWTGTGGYTNTGELFF.

The chain carries TRBV5-6 and TRBJ2-3, with no clear D. Germline CDR1 and CDR2: SGHDT and YYEEEE. The CDR3 is made up of 13 amino acids. V gave up 4 bases and J gave up 6 bases, with 12 bases separating them. Written as DNA, the CDR3 is TGTGCCAGCAGCCCGAGTGATATCGATACGCAGTATTTT. Residues: CASSPSDIDTQYF.

The CDR3 is CASSIYRAGRTYTFNQPQHF. DNA of the CDR3: TGTGCCAGTAGTATATACAGGGCGGGCCGTACGTATACATTTAATCAGCCCCAGCATTTT. The V call is TRBV19, the J call TRBJ1-5; D might be TRBD1 (6 bases). This CDR3 is built from 20 residues. The V and J ends lost 2 bases and 4 bases respectively, with 27 bases between them. Germline V gene sequence: CDR1 LNHDA, CDR2 SQIVND (reference sequence).

In this sample, this clone turned up a few times. The CDR3 nucleotides are TGTGCCAGCAGCATTCCGGGACAGGGAATTAACTACACCTTC. Protein product: CASSIPGQGINYTF. The chain employs TRBV7-2 and TRBJ1-2, with 9 nucleotides matching TRBD1. The germline gives CDR1 SGHTA, CDR2 FQGNSA. The CDR3 covers 14 residues. V shed 5 bases and J 10 bases; nucleotides not matched to a gene: 11. Full variable domain (remainder filled in from reference TRBV7-2 and TRBJ1-2): GAGVSQSPSNKVTEKGKDVELRCDPISGHTALYWYRQSLGQGLEFLIYFQGNSAPDKSGLPSDRFSAERTGGSVSTLTIQRTQQEDSAVYLCASSIPGQGINYTFGSGTRLTVV.

The gene calls are TRBV9 and TRBJ2-7; 7 bases are shared with TRBD2. CDR1 and CDR2 (germline): SGDLS, YYNGEE. The CDR3 runs 15 residues. V shed 2 bases, J shed 0 bases, and the junction held 5 bases outside the gene matches. The CDR3 DNA reads TGTGCCAGCAGCGTGGGGGGGACGCCCTCCTACGAGCAGTACTTC. It translates to CASSVGGTPSYEQYF. The variable domain in full, completed from reference TRBV9 and TRBJ2-7, reads DSGVTQTPKHLITATGQRVTLRCSPRSGDLSVYWYQQSLDQGLQFLIQYYNGEERAKGNILERFSAQQFPDLHSELNLSSLELGDSALYFCASSVGGTPSYEQYFGPGTRLTVT.

This clone was seen a few times. The chain recombines TRBV19 with TRBJ2-2, with TRBD1 matching 8 bases. The germline CDR1 and CDR2 sequences are LNHDA and SQIVND (reference sequence). The trim removed 0 bases at V and 7 bases at J, leaving 10 bases unmatched. The CDR3 is 17 residues long. CDR3 sequence: CASSIEVAGGFHGELFF. The CDR3, as DNA: TGTGCCAGTAGTATAGAAGTGGCAGGGGGCTTTCACGGGGAGCTGTTTTTT.

The V and J genes are TRBV6-1 and TRBJ2-2; 7 bases align to TRBD2. V shed 5 bases, J shed 7 bases, and the junction held 1 base outside the gene matches. The CDR3 consists of 12 residues. Germline V CDR1 and CDR2: MNHNS, SASEGT. The CDR3 is CASSTSDGELFF. CDR3 coding DNA: TGTGCCAGCAGTACTAGCGACGGGGAGCTGTTTTTT.

The chain joins TRBV4-2 to TRBJ2-7; 8 bases are shared with TRBD1. V lost 3 bases and J lost 2; bases outside the gene matches: 12. Germline V gene data show CDR1 as LGHNA and CDR2 as YNFKEQ. This CDR3 contains 17 residues. CDR3 region: CASSHSVMGQAPYEQYF. CDR3 bases: TGTGCCAGCAGCCATTCCGTAATGGGACAGGCTCCCTACGAGCAGTACTTC.

This clone came up once. The chain links TRBV2 to TRBJ2-7; no clear D gene. The CDR3 totals 12 residues. Germline V gene lookup returns CDR1 SNHLY and CDR2 FYNNEI. Trimming stripped 1 base from V and 7 bases from J, with 8 bases between. The CDR3 loop is CASSEVRSEQYF. CDR3 DNA: TGTGCCAGCAGTGAAGTCAGGTCAGAGCAGTACTTC.

V usage is TRBV6-5 and J usage is TRBJ1-1; 7 nucleotides match TRBD1. CDR1 and CDR2 from the germline V gene are MNHEY and SVGAGI. Trimming removed 6 bases from V and 7 bases from J; junction bases left unmatched: 14. This CDR3 spans 15 amino acids. The CDR3 coding sequence is TGTGCCAGCAGCCTTGACAGGGTACTATCGGGTGAAGCTTTCTTT. It encodes CASSLDRVLSGEAFF.

This clone showed up just a few times. This rearrangement joins TRBV6-6 to TRBJ1-5; the match to TRBD1 covers 9 bases. The CDR3 has 16 amino acids. Germline loops: CDR1 MNHNY, CDR2 SVGAGI (reference sequence). Trimming cost V 5 bases and J 6 bases; bases outside gene matches: 11. The CDR3 sequence: CASSQQGTGFSQPQHF. The CDR3 coding sequence is TGTGCCAGCAGTCAACAGGGGACAGGGTTTAGTCAGCCCCAGCATTTT.

The V call is TRBV4-1, the J call TRBJ2-1, with 10 nucleotides matching TRBD1. Germline loops: CDR1 MGHRA, CDR2 YSYEKL. V dropped 4 bases and J dropped 3; count of bases not matched to a gene: 6. The CDR3 extends over 16 amino acids. The chain's CDR3 is CASSRPDRGNYNEQFF. CDR3 DNA sequence: TGCGCCAGCAGCCGACCGGACAGGGGGAACTACAATGAGCAGTTCTTC.